The next 8 T cell receptor beta chains were all read from a single sample in a study of cytomegalovirus exposure and HLA in healthy donors. 60 Vbeta and 13 Jbeta primers were used in PCR. TCRdb's copy holds only in-frame clones and misses some; the assay was immunoSEQ multiplex PCR. The sample lists about 140,000 clones, 80% seen once, with 2.4% in the top ten. The sample taken for sequencing was PBMCs. The origin of the receptors is a man aged 50 to 60 in good health and CMV-seronegative.

The rearrangement uses TRBV6-1 and TRBJ2-7; TRBD1 aligns across 7 bases. The germline CDR1 and CDR2 sequences are MNHNS and SASEGT. The CDR3 spans 14 residues. V shed 9 bases and J 1 base; nucleotides not matched to a gene: 9. DNA of the CDR3: TGTGCCAGTCTAGGAAACAGGGGTTCCTACGAGCAGTACTTC. Its protein product is CASLGNRGSYEQYF.

J is TRBJ2-3 and V is TRBV6-1; TRBD2 matches at 10 bases. The CDR3 runs to 15 residues. V trimming: 8 bases; J trimming: 6 bases; junction bases outside the gene matches: 11. Germline V gene lookup returns CDR1 MNHNS and CDR2 SASEGT. CDR3: CASALAGVSGDTQYF. CDR3 nucleotide sequence: TGTGCCAGCGCGCTAGCGGGGGTGTCCGGGGATACGCAGTATTTT.

This clone was seen a single time. V is TRBV4-1 and J is TRBJ2-3, with TRBD1 identical over 10 bases. CDR1 MGHRA and CDR2 YSYEKL come from the germline V gene. J was trimmed by 6 bases and V by 1 base; bases with no gene match: 13. The length of the CDR3 is 18 residues. The CDR3 region is CASSQVLTGTGDPDTQYF. In nucleotides, the CDR3 is TGCGCCAGCAGCCAAGTCTTGACCGGGACAGGGGACCCCGATACGCAGTATTTT.

The V call is TRBV6-1, the J call TRBJ1-1, with D unresolved. CDR1 and CDR2 from the germline V gene are MNHNS and SASEGT. Trimming took off 2 bases at V and 3 bases at J, with 7 bases between the two ends. This CDR3 is built from 13 residues. The CDR3 sequence: CASSERRYTEAFF. The CDR3 region has the DNA TGTGCCAGCAGTGAAAGGAGGTACACTGAAGCTTTCTTT.

The V and J genes are TRBV7-8 and TRBJ1-5, with D perhaps matching TRBD1 (5 bases). The CDR3 extends over 14 amino acids. Germline values: CDR1 SGHVS, CDR2 FQNEAQ. V lost 5 bases to trimming and J lost 3 bases, with 11 bases between them. For the CDR3, the DNA is TGTGCCAGCAGCCCAGGGTCGATCAATCAGCCCCAGCATTTT. This codes for CASSPGSINQPQHF.

As DNA, the CDR3 is TGTGCCACCAGCACCCGGGGTGAACATATGATTGAAGCTTTCTTT. It translates to CATSTRGEHMIEAFF. This sequence joins TRBV15 and TRBJ1-1, with no clear D. V shed 4 bases and J shed 7 bases, with 19 bases lying between them. The CDR3 runs to 15 residues. The germline V gene has CDR1 LNHNV and CDR2 YYDKDF (reference sequence).

This chain uses TRBV5-6 with TRBJ2-7; 9 bases are a match to TRBD2. Germline lookup yields CDR1 SGHDT and CDR2 YYEEEE. This CDR3 spans 17 amino acids. With 0 bases clipped from V and 3 bases from J, the junction kept 10 bases outside the gene matches. In DNA, the CDR3 is TGTGCCAGCAGCTTGGACGGCGGGAGGGGGCGGCACTACGAGCAGTACTTC. Translated: CASSLDGGRGRHYEQYF.

This sequence joins TRBV7-9 and TRBJ1-4; 10 nucleotides line up with TRBD1. The CDR3 sequence is 17 residues long. In germline, CDR1 is SEHNR, CDR2 FQNEAQ (reference sequence). Losses at the gene ends were 4 bases for V and 7 bases for J; bases not matched to a gene: 12. CDR3 protein: CASSSRVGTGEGEKLFF. CDR3 DNA sequence: TGTGCCAGCAGCTCCCGCGTCGGGACAGGGGAAGGTGAAAAACTGTTTTTT.